This passage covers 9 T cell receptor beta chains from one sample sequenced in a study of OX40 agonist ivuxolimab in advanced cancers. Produced via immunoSEQ multiplex PCR; TCRdb's table is partial and in-frame only. The repertoire has 35,000 or so clones, roughly four fifths of them found once; the top ten carry around 2%. Sequenced material: CD4+ or CD8+ T cells sorted from blood, taken in a trial of the OX40 agonist ivuxolimab. The receptors stem from an adult with an advanced solid tumor such as melanoma, head and neck, liver or kidney cancer.

This clone came up once. The gene calls are TRBV5-6 and TRBJ1-1; 8 bases agree with TRBD1. The CDR3 has 13 amino acids. CDR1 and CDR2 from the germline V gene are SGHDT and YYEEEE. J gave up 7 bases and V 2 bases, and 4 bases lay outside the gene matches. The CDR3: CASSLDRGVEAFF. Written as DNA, the CDR3 is TGTGCCAGCAGCTTAGACAGGGGCGTTGAAGCTTTCTTT.

The chain recombines TRBV28 with TRBJ2-5, with D unclear. Germline CDR1 is MDHEN and CDR2 is SYDVKM. The CDR3 has 12 residues. With 6 bases removed from V and 5 bases from J, the gap between germline ends came to 10 bases. The CDR3 DNA reads as TGTGCCAGCAGGAACGAACCGGAGACCCAGTACTTC. Translated, it gives CASRNEPETQYF.

This chain joins TRBV11-1 and TRBJ2-1; D might be TRBD1 or TRBD2, each matching 7 bases. CDR3 length: 18 amino acids. The V and J ends lost 3 bases and 1 base respectively, with 19 bases between them. CDR1 is SGHAT, CDR2 FQDESV, per germline (reference sequence). This chain's CDR3 is CASSFRALQGGSYNEQFF. For the CDR3, the DNA is TGTGCCAGCAGCTTTCGCGCTCTTCAGGGGGGGTCCTACAATGAGCAGTTCTTC. Based on the CDR3 plus reference TRBV11-1 and TRBJ2-1, the full variable domain is EAEVAQSPRYKITEKSQAVAFWCDPISGHATLYWYRQILGQGPELLVQFQDESVVDDSQLPKDRFSAERLKGVDSTLKIQPAELGDSAMYLCASSFRALQGGSYNEQFFGPGTRLTVL.

There are a few counts of this clone. This sequence joins TRBV28 and TRBJ1-2, with 8 bases matching TRBD1. The length of the CDR3 is 14 residues. The trim removed 7 bases at V and 3 bases at J, leaving 7 bases unmatched. Germline CDR1 and CDR2: MDHEN and SYDVKM. The CDR3 protein is CASTPGQEYYGYTF. The CDR3 coding sequence is TGTGCCAGCACACCGGGACAGGAGTACTATGGCTACACCTTC.

The CDR3 loop is CASSESASGHFSSYNEQFF. DNA for the CDR3: TGCGCCAGCAGTGAGTCGGCTAGCGGACATTTTAGCTCCTACAATGAGCAGTTCTTC. This sequence joins TRBV10-1 and TRBJ2-1; 7 nucleotides match TRBD2. The germline V gene encodes CDR1 WNHNN and CDR2 SYGVQD (reference sequence). Trimming at V came to 0 bases and at J to 0 bases, leaving 11 bases not matched to a gene. The CDR3 consists of 19 residues.

This chain uses TRBV11-2 with TRBJ2-1, with TRBD1 matching over 10 bases. The V gene end was trimmed by 4 bases and the J gene end by 8 bases; junction bases not matched to a gene: 11. Germline lookup yields CDR1 SGHAT and CDR2 FQNNGV. The length of the CDR3 is 16 residues. The DNA of the CDR3 is TGTGCCAGCAGCTCGGTATGGGACAGGGGTTCGCATGAGCAGTTCTTC. Translating it yields CASSSVWDRGSHEQFF. The full variable domain, its missing parts supplied by reference TRBV11-2 and TRBJ2-1, is EAGVAQSPRYKIIEKRQSVAFWCNPISGHATLYWYQQILGQGPKLLIQFQNNGVVDDSQLPKDRFSAERLKGVDSTLKIQPAKLEDSAVYLCASSSVWDRGSHEQFFGPGTRLTVL.

This clone has a handful of counts. The rearrangement links TRBV27 to TRBJ1-6; 11 bases line up with TRBD1. The CDR3 length is 18 residues. In germline, CDR1 is MNHEY, CDR2 SMNVEV (reference sequence). V trimming: 4 bases; J trimming: 7 bases; junction bases outside the gene matches: 12. The CDR3 loop is CASSSYPPRDRGNSPLHF. CDR3 nucleotide sequence: TGTGCCAGCAGTTCGTACCCCCCCCGGGACAGGGGGAATTCACCCCTCCACTTT.

This chain links TRBV5-6 with TRBJ1-5, with D possibly being TRBD1 (6 bases). The V end was cut by 4 bases, the J end by 7 bases, with 12 bases between. Germline lookup yields CDR1 SGHDT and CDR2 YYEEEE. This CDR3 region has 13 residues. In DNA form, the CDR3 reads TGTGCCAGCAGCACAGGGTTCAAGCAGCCCCAGCATTTT. It yields the protein CASSTGFKQPQHF. The variable domain in full, with the rest retrieved from reference TRBV5-6 and TRBJ1-5, is DAGVTQSPTHLIKTRGQQVTLRCSPKSGHDTVSWYQQALGQGPQFIFQYYEEEERQRGNFPDRFSGHQFPNYSSELNVNALLLGDSALYLCASSTGFKQPQHFGDGTRLSIL.

The chain employs TRBV2 and TRBJ2-7; 8 bases fit TRBD1. Per the germline V gene, CDR1 is SNHLY and CDR2 is FYNNEI. The V gene end was trimmed by 5 bases and the J gene end by 3 bases; junction bases not matched to a gene: 3. This CDR3 comprises 13 residues. CDR3 DNA: TGTGCCAGCAGTCCAGGGGGCAGCTACGAGCAGTACTTC. It specifies CASSPGGSYEQYF.